This T cell receptor beta chain derives from a study of blood T cell repertoires in COVID-19. Overall study context: The origin of the acute and convalescent COVID-19 samples was the United States, Italy and Spain.

Study processing details: Estimation of nucleated cell counts relied on the amplification of reference gene primers. The protocol was immunoSEQ multiplex PCR, while the TCRdb copy is restricted to in-frame clones and leaves out a portion. V, J and clone size derive from that table, while D and trimming were established from the DNA sequence. Of 130,000 to 150,000 clones detected, about three quarters appear once; the ten largest clones hold around 13%. The CDR3 spans 16 residues. Germline V gene sequence: CDR1 SGDLS, CDR2 YYNGEE. V was pared by 2 bases and J by 0 bases, with 12 bases between. What was sequenced was peripheral blood. This TCR came from an elderly man with acute or convalescent COVID-19. This chain joins TRBV9 and TRBJ2-1; D might be TRBD1 (6 bases). The CDR3 DNA follows: TGTGCCAGCAGCGTTTCCCAGGGGAGCTCCTACAATGAGCAGTTCTTC. Protein product: CASSVSQGSSYNEQFF.